These 5 T cell receptor beta chains were sequenced from one sample in a study of blood T cell repertoires in COVID-19 (dated by TCRdb to 2020 to 2021). To prepare the library, the immunoSEQ multiplex PCR assay was applied. This is the immuneACCESS table as TCRdb keeps it, with only in-frame sequences that have V and J called. A part of the clones is gone; compared with another copy, unresolved V genes explain less than half, and the rest is unexplained. For this sample the table gives about 370,000 clones, of which around 89% were detected only once. Together, the top ten hold around 1% of the sample. Sequenced sample: PBMCs or T cells enriched from blood (not recorded which). The source is a man between 18 and 35 years old who had recovered from COVID-19.

Concerning this clone: One junction end disagrees with the germline gene, perhaps due to a read error. The V call is TRBV6-2 or TRBV6-3, the J call TRBJ1-5, with D possibly being TRBD1 (6 bases). The CDR3 totals 11 residues. The germline gives CDR1 MNHEY, CDR2 SVGEGT. As DNA, the CDR3 is TGTGCCAGCAGTTCCACAGGGACCGTGAATTTT. Protein product: CASSSTGTVNF.

This chain links TRBV2 with TRBJ2-3, with D possibly matching TRBD1 (6 bases). The CDR3 covers 15 residues. The V and J ends lost 6 bases and 2 bases respectively, with 15 bases between them. Germline V gene data show CDR1 as SNHLY and CDR2 as FYNNEI. The CDR3 sequence is CASREEGQFTDTQYF. The CDR3, as DNA: TGTGCCAGCAGAGAGGAAGGACAGTTCACAGATACGCAGTATTTT.

The chain joins TRBV4-1 to TRBJ2-1, with 15 bases fitting TRBD2. The germline gives CDR1 MGHRA, CDR2 YSYEKL. The CDR3 has 17 amino acids. After removal of 4 bases from V and 7 bases from J, the junction contained 8 bases not matched to a gene. This chain's CDR3 is CASSRIGLAGGSNEQFF. In DNA, the CDR3 is TGCGCCAGCAGCCGGATTGGACTAGCGGGAGGGTCTAATGAGCAGTTCTTC.

The V gene is TRBV18, the J gene TRBJ1-1; 12 bases fit TRBD1. This CDR3 has 17 amino acids. Germline V lookup: CDR1 KGHSH, CDR2 LQKENI. V was pared by 3 bases and J by 3 bases, with 8 bases of the junction left unmatched. The CDR3 protein is CASSPDPGQGADTEAFF. The DNA for the CDR3 is TGTGCCAGCTCACCTGACCCGGGACAGGGGGCGGACACTGAAGCTTTCTTT.

The chain carries TRBV6-2 or TRBV6-3 and TRBJ2-1; 9 bases map to TRBD2. This CDR3 contains 16 residues. V shed 2 bases and J 7 bases; nucleotides not matched to a gene: 9. Germline CDR1 is MNHEY and CDR2 is SVGEGT. The DNA for the CDR3 is TGTGCCAGCAGTTACGGGTTCGTTAGCGGGAGAAATGAGCAGTTCTTC. Translation: CASSYGFVSGRNEQFF.